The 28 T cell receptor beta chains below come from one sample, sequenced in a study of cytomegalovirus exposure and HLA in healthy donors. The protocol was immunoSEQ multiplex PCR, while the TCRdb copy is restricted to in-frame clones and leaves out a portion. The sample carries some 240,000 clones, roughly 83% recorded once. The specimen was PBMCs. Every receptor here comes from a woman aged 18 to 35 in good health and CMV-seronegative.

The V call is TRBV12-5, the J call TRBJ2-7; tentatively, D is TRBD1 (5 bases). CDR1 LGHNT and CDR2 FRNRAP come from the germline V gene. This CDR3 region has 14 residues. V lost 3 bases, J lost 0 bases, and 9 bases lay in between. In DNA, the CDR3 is TGTGCTAGTGGTTTTCAGGGTGGCTCCTACGAGCAGTACTTC. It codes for CASGFQGGSYEQYF.

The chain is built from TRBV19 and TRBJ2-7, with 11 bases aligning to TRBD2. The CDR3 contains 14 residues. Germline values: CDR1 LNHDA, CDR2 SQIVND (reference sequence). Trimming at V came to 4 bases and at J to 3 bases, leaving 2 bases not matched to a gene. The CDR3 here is CASSTGLADYEQYF. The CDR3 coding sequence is TGTGCCAGTAGTACGGGACTAGCGGACTACGAGCAGTACTTC.

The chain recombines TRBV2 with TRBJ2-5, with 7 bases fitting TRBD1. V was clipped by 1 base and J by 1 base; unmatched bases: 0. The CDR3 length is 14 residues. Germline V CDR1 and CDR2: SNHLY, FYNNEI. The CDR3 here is CASSEGQGQETQYF. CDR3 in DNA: TGTGCCAGCAGTGAAGGACAGGGCCAAGAGACCCAGTACTTC.

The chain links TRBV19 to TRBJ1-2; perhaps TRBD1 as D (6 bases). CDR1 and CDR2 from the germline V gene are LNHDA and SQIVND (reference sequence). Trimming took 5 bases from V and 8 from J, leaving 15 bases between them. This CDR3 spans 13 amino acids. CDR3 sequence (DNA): TGTGCCAGTAGTCCCCGGGAGGGGGACGGCTACACCTTC. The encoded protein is CASSPREGDGYTF.

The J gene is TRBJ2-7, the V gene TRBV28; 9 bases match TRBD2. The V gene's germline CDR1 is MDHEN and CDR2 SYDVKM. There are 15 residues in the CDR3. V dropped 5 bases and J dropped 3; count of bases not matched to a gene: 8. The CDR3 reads CASSVGSGRSYEQYF. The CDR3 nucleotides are TGTGCCAGCAGTGTTGGTAGCGGGAGAAGCTACGAGCAGTACTTC.

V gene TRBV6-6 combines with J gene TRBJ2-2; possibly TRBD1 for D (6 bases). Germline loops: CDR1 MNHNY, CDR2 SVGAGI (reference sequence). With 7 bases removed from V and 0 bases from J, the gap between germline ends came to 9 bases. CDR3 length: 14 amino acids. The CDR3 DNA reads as TGTGCCAGCATCACAGGGACGAACACCGGGGAGCTGTTTTTT. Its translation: CASITGTNTGELFF.

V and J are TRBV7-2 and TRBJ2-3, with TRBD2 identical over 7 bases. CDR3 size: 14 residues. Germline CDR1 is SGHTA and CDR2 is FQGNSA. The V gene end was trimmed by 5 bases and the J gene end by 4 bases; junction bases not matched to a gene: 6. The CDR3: CASSPGGIADTQYF. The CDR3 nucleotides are TGTGCCAGCAGCCCCGGGGGGATCGCAGATACGCAGTATTTT.

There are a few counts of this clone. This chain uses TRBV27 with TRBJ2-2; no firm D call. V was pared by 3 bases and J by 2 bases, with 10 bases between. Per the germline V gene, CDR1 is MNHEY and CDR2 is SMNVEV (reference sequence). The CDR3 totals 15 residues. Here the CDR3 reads CASSFLHTNTGELFF. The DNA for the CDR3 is TGTGCCAGCAGTTTCCTTCACACTAACACCGGGGAGCTGTTTTTT.

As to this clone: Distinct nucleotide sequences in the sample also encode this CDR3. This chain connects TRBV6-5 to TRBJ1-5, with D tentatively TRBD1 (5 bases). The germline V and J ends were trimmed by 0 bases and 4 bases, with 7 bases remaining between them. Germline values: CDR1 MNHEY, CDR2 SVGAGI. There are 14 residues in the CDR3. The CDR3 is CASSYSGGNQPQHF. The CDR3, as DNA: TGTGCCAGCAGTTACTCGGGGGGGAATCAGCCCCAGCATTTT.

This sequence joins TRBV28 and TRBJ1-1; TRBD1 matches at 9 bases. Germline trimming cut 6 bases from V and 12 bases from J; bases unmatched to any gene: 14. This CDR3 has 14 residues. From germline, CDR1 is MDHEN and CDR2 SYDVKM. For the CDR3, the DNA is TGTGCCAGCAGGAATACCTGGGACAGGGACGAGACTTTCTTT. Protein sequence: CASRNTWDRDETFF.

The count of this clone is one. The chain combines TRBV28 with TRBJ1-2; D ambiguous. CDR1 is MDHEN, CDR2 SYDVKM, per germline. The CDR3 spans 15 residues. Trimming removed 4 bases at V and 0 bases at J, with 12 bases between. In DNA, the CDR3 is TGTGCCAGCAGTTCCGGAGGACTCGCTAACTATGGCTACACCTTC. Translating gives CASSSGGLANYGYTF.

CDR3 DNA: TGTGCCAGCAGCTTCCCCTACAGGGAGGGCGACACCGGGGAGCTGTTTTTT. Its protein is CASSFPYREGDTGELFF. The gene calls are TRBV11-1 and TRBJ2-2, with a tentative D call TRBD2 (7 bases). Germline assignment: CDR1 SGHAT and CDR2 FQDESV (reference sequence). The CDR3 sequence is 17 residues long. Trimming shortened V by 3 bases and J by 3 bases, and 17 bases separated the two germline ends.

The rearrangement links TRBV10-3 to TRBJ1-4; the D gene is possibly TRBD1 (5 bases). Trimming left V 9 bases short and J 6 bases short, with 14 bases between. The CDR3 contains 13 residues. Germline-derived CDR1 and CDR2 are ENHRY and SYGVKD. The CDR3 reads CAIRGRVDEKLFF. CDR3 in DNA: TGTGCCATAAGGGGCAGAGTCGATGAAAAACTGTTTTTT.

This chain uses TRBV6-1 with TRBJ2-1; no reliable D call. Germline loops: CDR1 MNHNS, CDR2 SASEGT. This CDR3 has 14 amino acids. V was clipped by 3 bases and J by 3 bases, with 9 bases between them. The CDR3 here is CASSEGGDYNEQFF. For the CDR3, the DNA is TGTGCCAGCAGTGAGGGCGGCGACTACAATGAGCAGTTCTTC.

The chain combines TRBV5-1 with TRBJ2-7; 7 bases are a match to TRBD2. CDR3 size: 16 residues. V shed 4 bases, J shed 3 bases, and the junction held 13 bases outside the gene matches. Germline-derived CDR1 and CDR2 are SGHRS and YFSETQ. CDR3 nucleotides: TGCGCCAGCAGCCCGTCCGGGGGGACGGCCGGCTACGAGCAGTACTTC. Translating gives CASSPSGGTAGYEQYF. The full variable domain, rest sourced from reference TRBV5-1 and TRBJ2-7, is KAGVTQTPRYLIKTRGQQVTLSCSPISGHRSVSWYQQTPGQGLQFLFEYFSETQRNKGNFPGRFSGRQFSNSRSEMNVSTLELGDSALYLCASSPSGGTAGYEQYFGPGTRLTVT.

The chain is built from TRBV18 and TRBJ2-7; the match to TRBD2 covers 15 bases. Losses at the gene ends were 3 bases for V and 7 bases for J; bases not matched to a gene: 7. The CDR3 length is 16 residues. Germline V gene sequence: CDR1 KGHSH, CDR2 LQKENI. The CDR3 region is CASSPGLAGGPGEQYF. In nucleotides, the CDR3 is TGTGCCAGCTCACCCGGACTAGCGGGAGGGCCGGGAGAGCAGTACTTC.

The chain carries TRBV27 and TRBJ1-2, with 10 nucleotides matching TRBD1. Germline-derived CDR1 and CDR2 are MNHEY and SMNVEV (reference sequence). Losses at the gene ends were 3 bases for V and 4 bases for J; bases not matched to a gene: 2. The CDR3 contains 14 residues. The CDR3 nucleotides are TGTGCCAGCAGTTTGGACAGGGGGGGCTATGGCTACACCTTC. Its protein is CASSLDRGGYGYTF.

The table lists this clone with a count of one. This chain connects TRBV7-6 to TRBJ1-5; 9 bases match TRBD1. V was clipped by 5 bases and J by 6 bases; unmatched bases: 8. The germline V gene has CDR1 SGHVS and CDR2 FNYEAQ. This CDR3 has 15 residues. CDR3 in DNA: TGTGCCAGCAGCACTACAGGGGGCGTGGGTCAGCCCCAGCATTTT. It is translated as CASSTTGGVGQPQHF.

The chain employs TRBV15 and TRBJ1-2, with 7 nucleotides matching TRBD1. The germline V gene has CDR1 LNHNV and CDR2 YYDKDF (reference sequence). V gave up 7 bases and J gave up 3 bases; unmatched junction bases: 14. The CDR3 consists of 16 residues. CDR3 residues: CATTPLPTGTDYGYTF. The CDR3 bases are TGTGCCACCACCCCCCTGCCGACTGGGACAGACTATGGCTACACCTTC.

The DNA of the CDR3 is TGTGCCAGCAGTTCCCTGGGACAGGGACGGGGAAACACCATATATTTT. Its protein is CASSSLGQGRGNTIYF. The gene calls are TRBV28 and TRBJ1-3; 9 bases are shared with TRBD1. The trim removed 4 bases at V and 4 bases at J, leaving 8 bases unmatched. Germline V gives CDR1 MDHEN, CDR2 SYDVKM. The CDR3 spans 16 residues. The full variable domain, completed using reference TRBV28 and TRBJ1-3, is DVKVTQSSRYLVKRTGEKVFLECVQDMDHENMFWYRQDPGLGLRLIYFSYDVKMKEKGDIPEGYSVSREKKERFSLILESASTNQTSMYLCASSSLGQGRGNTIYFGEGSWLTVV.

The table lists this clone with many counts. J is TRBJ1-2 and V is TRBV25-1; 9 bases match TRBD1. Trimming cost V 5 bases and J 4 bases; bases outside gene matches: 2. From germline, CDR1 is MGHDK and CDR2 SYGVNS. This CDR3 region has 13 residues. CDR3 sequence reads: CASSPQGAYGYTF. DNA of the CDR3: TGTGCCAGCAGTCCACAGGGGGCCTATGGCTACACCTTC.

The CDR3 DNA reads as TGTGCCTGGAGTGCAGGACGGGGCTACACCTTC. Its translation: CAWSAGRGYTF. The V gene is TRBV30, the J gene TRBJ1-2; unclear D gene. Trimming pared 1 base from V and 8 bases from J, leaving 8 bases between. Germline V gene data show CDR1 as GTSNPN and CDR2 as SVGIG (reference sequence). The CDR3 extends over 11 amino acids.

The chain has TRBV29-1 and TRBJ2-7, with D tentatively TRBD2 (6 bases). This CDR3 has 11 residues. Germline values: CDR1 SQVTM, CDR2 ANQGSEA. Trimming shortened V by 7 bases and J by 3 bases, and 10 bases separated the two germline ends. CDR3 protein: CSASGGYEQYF. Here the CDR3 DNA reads TGCAGCGCCTCCGGGGGCTACGAGCAGTACTTC.

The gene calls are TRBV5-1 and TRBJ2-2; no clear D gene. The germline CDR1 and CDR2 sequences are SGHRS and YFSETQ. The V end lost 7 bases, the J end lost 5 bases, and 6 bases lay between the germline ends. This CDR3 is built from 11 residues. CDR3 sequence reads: CASRRTGELFF. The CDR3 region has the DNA TGCGCCAGCCGGCGAACCGGGGAGCTGTTTTTT.

CDR3 in DNA: TGTGCCAGCAGCGTAGACAGCCCCCACGCGACCCAGTACTTC. It codes for CASSVDSPHATQYF. The V and J genes are TRBV7-9 and TRBJ2-5, with D perhaps TRBD1 (5 bases). This CDR3 is built from 14 residues. Germline V gene data show CDR1 as SEHNR and CDR2 as FQNEAQ (reference sequence). V gave up 5 bases and J gave up 7 bases, with 17 bases separating them.

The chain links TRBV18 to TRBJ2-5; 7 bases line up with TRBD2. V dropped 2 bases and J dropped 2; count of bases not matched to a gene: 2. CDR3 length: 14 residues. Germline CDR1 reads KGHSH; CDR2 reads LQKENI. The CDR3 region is CASSPGDYQETQYF. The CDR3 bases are TGTGCCAGCTCACCAGGGGACTATCAAGAGACCCAGTACTTC.

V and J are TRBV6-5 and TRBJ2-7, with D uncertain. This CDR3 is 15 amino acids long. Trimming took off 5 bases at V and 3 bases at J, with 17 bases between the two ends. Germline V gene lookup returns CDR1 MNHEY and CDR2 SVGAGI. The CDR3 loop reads CASSTARVPFYEQYF. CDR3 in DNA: TGTGCCAGCAGTACTGCACGGGTCCCCTTCTACGAGCAGTACTTC.

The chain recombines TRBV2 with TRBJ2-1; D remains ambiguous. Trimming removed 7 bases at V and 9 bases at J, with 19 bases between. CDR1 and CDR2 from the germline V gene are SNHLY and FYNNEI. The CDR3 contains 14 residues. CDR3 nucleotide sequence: TGTGCCAGCAAAGGGCAGACCAGTACCGGTGAGCAGTTCTTC. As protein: CASKGQTSTGEQFF.